Included here is one TCR beta chain sequence, with context. No antigen is known for it. Participants had chemo-refractory metastatic non-small-cell lung cancer and were treated with focal radiation plus ipilimumab CTLA-4 blockade. This entry belongs to a study of radiotherapy plus CTLA-4 blockade in lung cancer. Study context: Objective responses were observed in approximately 20% of patients, and disease control was achieved by about 30%.

Repertoires were generated with immunoSEQ multiplex PCR, while TCRdb's copy carries only in-frame clones and drops some. The sample contains around 70,000 clones, around 81% of which appear only once. Whole-study findings and limits: The study found tumor-derived TCR clones expanded in blood after radiotherapy plus ipilimumab. The authors reported that early blood T cell clone dynamics, with interferon-beta, best predicted response.

The CDR3 loop spans 14 amino acids. Germline CDR1 reads LGHNA; CDR2 reads YNFKEQ. After removal of 8 bases from V and 8 bases from J, the junction contained 11 bases not matched to a gene. The receptor's source is a human donor with non-small cell lung cancer who had a partial response to radiotherapy plus ipilimumab. The sample consisted of peripheral blood, taken from a patient treated with radiotherapy plus ipilimumab. This sequence joins TRBV4-2 and TRBJ1-2, with 10 bases matching TRBD1. CDR3 bases: TGTGCCAGCGACTCCCGACAGGGGGCGAAAGGCTACACCTTC. As protein: CASDSRQGAKGYTF.